These T cell receptor beta chains were read from a single sample in a study of blood T cells in healthy people across ages. Each CDR3 protein is one row after TCRdb ran MiXCR on the 5' RACE reads. Of fewer than 1.5 million distinct CDR3 sequences in the sample, 40% to 50% were seen once. The sample was blood. These receptors all stem from a woman aged 18-29 years in good health. CDR3s include the opening cysteine and the closing phenylalanine or tryptophan. Only some rows state a clone size, as once, few, many or a class for expanded clones.

j_call: TRBJ1-3
clone_size: -
v_call: TRBV5-1
cdr3_aa: CASSSLGQGSGNTIYF

j_call: TRBJ2-3
clone_size: few
v_call: TRBV5-4
cdr3_aa: CASSPRGATDTQYF

j_call: TRBJ2-5
clone_size: -
v_call: TRBV7-2
cdr3_aa: CASSLVSGTTETQYF

j_call: -
clone_size: -
v_call: TRBV27
cdr3_aa: CASRRTGVWGAYEQYF

j_call: TRBJ2-5
clone_size: -
v_call: TRBV4-1
cdr3_aa: CASSQDKASGNEQYF

j_call: TRBJ1-3
clone_size: -
v_call: TRBV3-1
cdr3_aa: CASSSGGSSGNTIYF

j_call: -
clone_size: once
v_call: TRBV20-1
cdr3_aa: CSAAGTGVSEQYF

j_call: TRBJ2-1
clone_size: few
v_call: TRBV6-2/TRBV6-3
cdr3_aa: CATKRGPYNEQFF

j_call: TRBJ2-5
clone_size: -
v_call: TRBV20-1
cdr3_aa: CSARDQGRGGFRETQYF

j_call: TRBJ2-1
clone_size: -
v_call: TRBV5-1
cdr3_aa: CASSPGLPVAGNEQFF

j_call: TRBJ1-2
clone_size: many
v_call: TRBV30
cdr3_aa: CAWINDNRYGYTF

j_call: TRBJ1-2
clone_size: -
v_call: TRBV3-1
cdr3_aa: CASRHTDSSYGYTF

j_call: TRBJ1-1
clone_size: few
v_call: TRBV29-1
cdr3_aa: CSVKNTEAFF

j_call: TRBJ1-2
clone_size: few
v_call: TRBV20-1
cdr3_aa: CSARDRGTVPSSYTF

j_call: TRBJ2-3
clone_size: few
v_call: TRBV15
cdr3_aa: CATGGRDAGTDTQYF

j_call: TRBJ2-3
clone_size: -
v_call: TRBV7-2
cdr3_aa: CASSLRGEGDTQYF

j_call: -
clone_size: -
v_call: TRBV5-6
cdr3_aa: CASSLVAGSGEQYF

j_call: TRBJ1-2
clone_size: -
v_call: TRBV7-9
cdr3_aa: CASSLGTTGGGYFDRGYTF